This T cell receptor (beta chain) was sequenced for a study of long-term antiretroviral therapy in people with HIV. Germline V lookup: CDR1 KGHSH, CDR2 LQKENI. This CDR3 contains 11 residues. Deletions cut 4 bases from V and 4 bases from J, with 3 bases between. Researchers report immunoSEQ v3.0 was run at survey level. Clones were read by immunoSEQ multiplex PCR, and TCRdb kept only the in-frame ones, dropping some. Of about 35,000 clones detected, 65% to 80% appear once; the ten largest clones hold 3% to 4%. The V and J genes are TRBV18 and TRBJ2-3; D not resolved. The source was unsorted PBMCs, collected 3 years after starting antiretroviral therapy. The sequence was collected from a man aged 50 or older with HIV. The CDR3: CASSLADTQYF. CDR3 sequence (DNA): TGTGCCAGCTCACTAGCAGATACGCAGTATTTT.